This TCR beta chain is drawn from a study of blood T cell repertoires in COVID-19. Study-level information: Sources were T cells, B-cell-depleted T cells, or PBMCs; the material itself was cDNA or gDNA.

Those enrolled, adults aged about 18 to 95 years, came from roughly 22 US areas. Cohorts were assigned according to the clinical history that participants reported. All exposed participants met a person with COVID-19 within 2 weeks before entering the study. V was clipped by 4 bases and J by 4 bases; unmatched bases: 9. The germline CDR1 and CDR2 sequences are LGHDT and YNNKEL (reference sequence). The CDR3 runs 16 residues. Sequencing was performed with immunoSEQ multiplex PCR; in TCRdb, only in-frame clones are kept and a portion is missing. The sample consists of about 270,000 clones, 85% to 95% of them appearing once.

Material for sequencing was PBMCs or T cells enriched from blood (not recorded which). The V and J genes are TRBV3-1 (or the pseudogene TRBV3-2) and TRBJ2-3, with 9 bases aligning to TRBD1. This TCR was sampled from a man in his forties or fifties who had been exposed to COVID-19. This chain's CDR3 is CASSPAARQGADTQYF. The CDR3 DNA is TGTGCCAGCAGCCCCGCCGCCAGACAGGGGGCAGATACGCAGTATTTT.